The rows below give T cell receptor beta chains drawn from one sample of a study of shared clonotypes between healthy human individuals. Sequencing was performed with immunoSEQ multiplex PCR; in TCRdb, only in-frame clones are kept and a portion is missing. This sample carries a few hundred thousand clones, roughly 70% of them seen once, and the ten largest clones take about a tenth. Sequenced input: memory CD4+ T cells sorted from blood. Receptors were obtained from a man aged 30 to 45 in good health. CDR3s include the opening cysteine and the closing phenylalanine or tryptophan. Fields, in order: clone size, V gene, J gene, D gene, CDR3 protein, CDR3 DNA. The D gene is left open where the match is weak. Size tells how often a clone was seen (once, few, many) or the class of an expanded clone, and some rows leave it out.

NA	TRBV5-6	TRBJ2-7	TRBD1	CASSSGLGQRLSYEQYF	TGTGCCAGCAGCTCAGGATTGGGACAGCGACTCTCCTACGAGCAGTACTTC
NA	TRBV4-1	TRBJ1-3	TRBD1	CASSRRTGDGNTIYF	TGCGCCAGCAGCCGCCGGACAGGGGATGGAAACACCATATATTTT
NA	TRBV2	TRBJ2-1	TRBD2	CASSVPSLAGRQFF	TGTGCCAGCAGTGTCCCCTCACTAGCGGGAAGGCAGTTCTTC
NA	TRBV9	TRBJ2-3	NA	CASSENQYTQYF	TGTGCCAGCAGCGAGAATCAATATACGCAGTATTTT
NA	TRBV5-1	TRBJ2-2	TRBD2	CASSSSGAFGTGELFF	TGCGCCAGCAGCTCTAGCGGGGCCTTTGGCACCGGGGAGCTGTTTTTT
few	TRBV28	TRBJ2-7	NA	CASSLLERRREQYF	TGTGCCAGCAGTTTGCTTGAGAGGCGACGGGAGCAGTACTTC
NA	TRBV28	TRBJ1-5	NA	CASSRKEPQHF	TGTGCCAGCAGTCGCAAAGAGCCCCAGCATTTT
few	TRBV19	TRBJ1-5	TRBD1	CASSAHRGSQPQHF	TGTGCCAGTAGTGCCCACAGGGGAAGTCAGCCCCAGCATTTT
NA	TRBV6-1	TRBJ2-3	TRBD2	CASSEVLAGNTDTQYF	TGTGCCAGCAGTGAAGTGCTAGCGGGGAACACAGATACGCAGTATTTT
NA	TRBV30	TRBJ1-4	TRBD1	CAWSVPDRGNRITNEKLFF	TGTGCCTGGAGTGTGCCGGACAGGGGGAATCGGATAACTAATGAAAAACTGTTTTTT
many	TRBV2	TRBJ2-5	NA	CASSELVAPQYF	TGTGCCAGCAGTGAGTTAGTAGCGCCCCAGTACTTC
NA	TRBV30	TRBJ1-2	NA	CAWRRVPGIWGYTF	TGTGCCTGGAGACGCGTCCCAGGGATTTGGGGCTACACCTTC
NA	TRBV4-1	TRBJ2-7	NA	CASRRPRGPTYEQYF	TGCGCCAGCCGCCGTCCGAGAGGTCCGACCTACGAGCAGTACTTC
few	TRBV13	TRBJ2-7	NA	CASSSLSSGEQYF	TGTGCCAGCAGCTCCCTGTCCTCAGGAGAGCAGTACTTC
NA	TRBV5-1	TRBJ2-1	TRBD2	CASSLAERGSYNEQFF	TGCGCCAGCAGCTTGGCCGAGCGGGGGTCCTACAATGAGCAGTTCTTC
NA	TRBV7-3	TRBJ2-1	TRBD2	CASSPLAGSYNEQFF	TGTGCCAGCAGCCCTCTAGCGGGCTCCTACAATGAGCAGTTCTTC
NA	TRBV6-1	TRBJ1-6	NA	CASSDRDSGSPLHF	TGTGCCAGCAGTGATCGGGACTCTGGTTCACCCCTCCACTTT
NA	TRBV6-5	TRBJ2-1	NA	CASTDFYNEQFF	TGTGCCAGCACAGACTTCTACAATGAGCAGTTCTTC
once	TRBV27	TRBJ2-7	TRBD1	CASKTGTGVEQYF	TGTGCCAGCAAAACCGGGACAGGGGTCGAGCAGTACTTC
few	TRBV5-1	TRBJ2-3	NA	CASSLDTSTDTQYF	TGCGCCAGCAGCTTGGATACTAGCACAGATACGCAGTATTTT
NA	TRBV7-2	TRBJ1-3	NA	CASSPPVPSGNTIYF	TGTGCCAGCAGCCCACCGGTTCCCTCTGGAAACACCATATATTTT
NA	TRBV15	TRBJ2-7	NA	CATSRDRAGSYEQYF	TGTGCCACCAGCAGAGATCGTGCGGGATCCTACGAGCAGTACTTC
NA	TRBV27	TRBJ2-7	NA	CASSFSGREQYF	TGTGCCAGCAGTTTCTCGGGGCGAGAGCAGTACTTC
once	TRBV5-4	TRBJ2-7	TRBD2	CASSLGSGASYEQYF	TGTGCCAGCAGCTTGGGTAGCGGGGCCTCCTACGAGCAGTACTTC
NA	TRBV7-2	TRBJ2-3	TRBD2	CASSVTGLAGELIAQYF	TGTGCCAGCAGCGTAACCGGACTAGCGGGAGAATTGATTGCGCAGTATTTT
few	TRBV29-1	TRBJ2-1	TRBD2	CSVGILAGSSNEQFF	TGCAGCGTTGGGATACTAGCGGGATCTTCGAATGAGCAGTTCTTC
NA	TRBV5-1	TRBJ2-5	NA	CASSYSHRGPQEAQYF	TGCGCCAGCAGCTACTCGCATAGGGGTCCCCAAGAGGCCCAGTACTTC
NA	TRBV12-2	TRBJ1-2	NA	CASRSPAGDYGYTF	TGTGCAAGTCGCTCCCCGGCAGGGGACTATGGCTACACCTTC
NA	TRBV14	TRBJ2-5	NA	CASSQVLGGEETQYF	TGTGCCAGCAGCCAAGTTTTAGGGGGGGAAGAGACCCAGTACTTC
NA	TRBV28	TRBJ2-7	NA	CASSLDWRYSYEQYF	TGTGCCAGCAGTTTAGATTGGCGCTATTCCTACGAGCAGTACTTC